These T cell receptor beta chains were read from a single sample in a study of OX40 agonist ivuxolimab in advanced cancers. Produced via immunoSEQ multiplex PCR; TCRdb's table is partial and in-frame only. Of about 66,000 clones detected, roughly 90% appear once; the ten largest clones hold 0.67%. The sample here was CD4+ or CD8+ T cells sorted from blood, taken in a trial of the OX40 agonist ivuxolimab. These receptors were obtained from an adult with an advanced solid tumor such as melanoma, head and neck, liver or kidney cancer. Both conserved end residues are part of each CDR3. A D gene is named only where the DNA matches it firmly. Some rows mark clone size as missing; the rest say once, few, many or name a class of expanded clone.

clone size: NA; V gene: TRBV10-3; D gene: NA; J gene: TRBJ1-2; CDR3 DNA: TGTGCCATCAACCAAGGACAAACTTTCTATGGCTACACCTTC; CDR3 protein: CAINQGQTFYGYTF
clone size: NA; V gene: TRBV28; D gene: NA; J gene: TRBJ1-5; CDR3 DNA: TGTGCCAGCGTAGAGATCAATCAGCCCCAGCATTTT; CDR3 protein: CASVEINQPQHF
clone size: NA; V gene: TRBV7-3; D gene: NA; J gene: TRBJ2-2; CDR3 DNA: TGTGCCAGCAGCTTAATTGGGGGAACACCGAACACCGGGGAGCTGTTTTTT; CDR3 protein: CASSLIGGTPNTGELFF
clone size: NA; V gene: TRBV19; D gene: NA; J gene: TRBJ1-1; CDR3 DNA: TGTGCCAGTAGTAGTGAGGGGGGCATCGAGAACACTGAAGCTTTCTTT; CDR3 protein: CASSSEGGIENTEAFF
clone size: NA; V gene: TRBV19; D gene: NA; J gene: TRBJ2-1; CDR3 DNA: TGTGCCAGTAGTATAGGAGGCTACAATGAGCAGTTCTTC; CDR3 protein: CASSIGGYNEQFF
clone size: NA; V gene: TRBV29-1; D gene: NA; J gene: TRBJ2-3; CDR3 DNA: TGCAGCGTTTGCACAGATACGCAGTATTTT; CDR3 protein: CSVCTDTQYF
clone size: NA; V gene: TRBV19; D gene: TRBD1; J gene: TRBJ1-5; CDR3 DNA: TGTGCCAGTAGGGGAACGGGACAGGGGTATAGTCAGCCCCAGCATTTT; CDR3 protein: CASRGTGQGYSQPQHF
clone size: NA; V gene: TRBV5-1; D gene: NA; J gene: TRBJ2-6; CDR3 DNA: TGCGCCAGCAGCTTGGGGGACCACCGCTCTGGGGCCAACGTCCTGACTTTC; CDR3 protein: CASSLGDHRSGANVLTF
clone size: NA; V gene: TRBV27; D gene: TRBD1; J gene: TRBJ1-1; CDR3 DNA: TGTGCCAGCAGATGGACAGGTGGAGACACTGAAGCTTTCTTT; CDR3 protein: CASRWTGGDTEAFF
clone size: few; V gene: TRBV28; D gene: NA; J gene: TRBJ2-7; CDR3 DNA: TGTGCCAGCAGTTCCCCCGGCCAGAGCTACGAGCAGTACTTC; CDR3 protein: CASSSPGQSYEQYF
clone size: NA; V gene: TRBV7-2; D gene: NA; J gene: TRBJ2-1; CDR3 DNA: TGTGCCAGCAGCTTAGGACCGAGCTCCTACAATGAGCAGTTCTTC; CDR3 protein: CASSLGPSSYNEQFF
clone size: NA; V gene: TRBV10-2; D gene: NA; J gene: TRBJ1-1; CDR3 DNA: TGCGCCAGCAGTGAGGCTCCAGGGGCAGTAGCTTTCTTT; CDR3 protein: CASSEAPGAVAFF
clone size: NA; V gene: TRBV5-1; D gene: TRBD1; J gene: TRBJ2-7; CDR3 DNA: TGCGCCAGCAGCCCAAGACAGGGTAACTACGAGCAGTACTTC; CDR3 protein: CASSPRQGNYEQYF
clone size: NA; V gene: TRBV21-1; D gene: NA; J gene: TRBJ1-2; CDR3 DNA: TGTGCCAGCAGCAAAGGATCTTTCTTACCAAGAGCTAACTATGGCTACACCTTC; CDR3 protein: CASSKGSFLPRANYGYTF
clone size: NA; V gene: TRBV29-1; D gene: TRBD2; J gene: TRBJ2-2; CDR3 DNA: TGCAGCGTGGGGCGGACTAGGGACACCGGGGAGCTGTTTTTT; CDR3 protein: CSVGRTRDTGELFF
clone size: few; V gene: TRBV2; D gene: NA; J gene: TRBJ2-2; CDR3 DNA: TGTGCCAGCAGTGTACGGAGAGACGGGGAGCTGTTTTTT; CDR3 protein: CASSVRRDGELFF
clone size: NA; V gene: TRBV28; D gene: NA; J gene: TRBJ1-1; CDR3 DNA: TGTGCCAGCAGACTGAACACTGAAGCTTTCTTT; CDR3 protein: CASRLNTEAFF
clone size: NA; V gene: TRBV28; D gene: NA; J gene: TRBJ1-2; CDR3 DNA: TGTGCCAGCAGCCGAAGCGGGGGTAATGGCTACACCTTC; CDR3 protein: CASSRSGGNGYTF
clone size: few; V gene: TRBV2; D gene: NA; J gene: TRBJ2-2; CDR3 DNA: TGTGCCTCGTCCCTCAGGGGCGGCGACGGGGAGCTGTTTTTT; CDR3 protein: CASSLRGGDGELFF
clone size: NA; V gene: TRBV9; D gene: NA; J gene: TRBJ2-3; CDR3 DNA: TGTGCCAGCAGCGTAGTAAGGGCTGATACGCAGTATTTT; CDR3 protein: CASSVVRADTQYF
clone size: NA; V gene: TRBV5-5; D gene: NA; J gene: TRBJ2-2; CDR3 DNA: TGTGCCAGCAGCTTGGGGGAGCCCGGGGAGCTGTTTTTT; CDR3 protein: CASSLGEPGELFF
clone size: NA; V gene: TRBV28; D gene: NA; J gene: TRBJ1-5; CDR3 DNA: TGTGCCAGCAGTTTGGGGCGGAGCAATCAGCCCCAGCATTTT; CDR3 protein: CASSLGRSNQPQHF
clone size: NA; V gene: TRBV6-4; D gene: NA; J gene: TRBJ2-3; CDR3 DNA: TGTGCCAGCACCCCCGGAGCGCGCTCCGTCACAGATACGCAGTATTTT; CDR3 protein: CASTPGARSVTDTQYF
clone size: few; V gene: TRBV6-5; D gene: NA; J gene: TRBJ2-1; CDR3 DNA: TGTGCCAGCAGTCGGGTCCCCAACAATGAGCAGTTCTTC; CDR3 protein: CASSRVPNNEQFF
clone size: NA; V gene: TRBV30; D gene: NA; J gene: TRBJ2-1; CDR3 DNA: TGTGCCTGGAGTGTATTAGACGCGGGGGCATACAATGAGCAGTTCTTC; CDR3 protein: CAWSVLDAGAYNEQFF
clone size: NA; V gene: TRBV14; D gene: TRBD1; J gene: TRBJ2-7; CDR3 DNA: TGTGCCAGCAGCCAAGTAAGGGGGCTTGAGCAGTACTTC; CDR3 protein: CASSQVRGLEQYF
clone size: once; V gene: TRBV29-1; D gene: NA; J gene: TRBJ1-1; CDR3 DNA: TGCAGCACCAACCCCAGGGAGACTGAAGCTTTCTTT; CDR3 protein: CSTNPRETEAFF
clone size: NA; V gene: TRBV28; D gene: TRBD2; J gene: TRBJ2-1; CDR3 DNA: TGTGCCAGCCGACTAGCGGGATATAATGAGCAGTTCTTC; CDR3 protein: CASRLAGYNEQFF
clone size: NA; V gene: TRBV30; D gene: NA; J gene: TRBJ1-6; CDR3 DNA: TGTGCCTGGAGTGTGGGGGATCGGAATTCACCCCTCCACTTT; CDR3 protein: CAWSVGDRNSPLHF
clone size: few; V gene: TRBV6-1; D gene: NA; J gene: TRBJ1-2; CDR3 DNA: TGTGCCAGCAGTCCCCTCAAGGGAGGGGTTAATGGCTACACCTTC; CDR3 protein: CASSPLKGGVNGYTF
clone size: once; V gene: TRBV5-5; D gene: NA; J gene: TRBJ2-6; CDR3 DNA: TGTGCCAGCAGCTATACAGTCCCCCTGGACAGAAGCTCTGGGGCCAACGTCCTGACTTTC; CDR3 protein: CASSYTVPLDRSSGANVLTF
clone size: NA; V gene: TRBV5-6; D gene: TRBD1; J gene: TRBJ1-5; CDR3 DNA: TGTGCCAGCAGCTCTACAGGGGGCACGAGCAATCAGCCCCAGCATTTT; CDR3 protein: CASSSTGGTSNQPQHF
clone size: NA; V gene: TRBV18; D gene: TRBD1; J gene: TRBJ2-6; CDR3 DNA: TGTGCCAGCTCATTTACCGGGACAGACTGGAGTGGGGCCAACGTCCTGACTTTC; CDR3 protein: CASSFTGTDWSGANVLTF
clone size: NA; V gene: TRBV28; D gene: TRBD1; J gene: TRBJ2-7; CDR3 DNA: TGTGCCAGCAGTTTTCGGGACAGGAGAACCTACGAGCAGTACTTC; CDR3 protein: CASSFRDRRTYEQYF
clone size: NA; V gene: TRBV6-5; D gene: TRBD1; J gene: TRBJ2-5; CDR3 DNA: TGTGCCAGCAGGTCGACAGGGGCCGCCGAAGAGACCCAGTACTTC; CDR3 protein: CASRSTGAAEETQYF
clone size: NA; V gene: TRBV19; D gene: NA; J gene: TRBJ2-6; CDR3 DNA: TGTGCCAGTAGTATACTAGCTGGAGTAAGTGGGGCCAACGTCCTGACTTTC; CDR3 protein: CASSILAGVSGANVLTF
clone size: NA; V gene: TRBV5-8; D gene: NA; J gene: TRBJ2-5; CDR3 DNA: TGTGCCAGCAGCCCGGGACTCCAGCAAGGAGTTGAAGAGACCCAGTACTTC; CDR3 protein: CASSPGLQQGVEETQYF
clone size: NA; V gene: TRBV5-4; D gene: TRBD2; J gene: TRBJ2-1; CDR3 DNA: TGTGCCAGCCGGCGGGGGGAGAATGAGCAGTTCTTC; CDR3 protein: CASRRGENEQFF
clone size: NA; V gene: TRBV11-2; D gene: NA; J gene: TRBJ1-3; CDR3 DNA: TGTGCCAGCAGCTTAAGTTCAGTAAACCTCGGAAACACCATATATTTT; CDR3 protein: CASSLSSVNLGNTIYF
clone size: NA; V gene: TRBV5-1; D gene: TRBD2; J gene: TRBJ2-1; CDR3 DNA: TGCGCCAGCAGCTTGGGCCCCGGGAGGGAACACAATGAGCAGTTCTTC; CDR3 protein: CASSLGPGREHNEQFF
clone size: NA; V gene: TRBV6-5; D gene: NA; J gene: TRBJ1-5; CDR3 DNA: TGTGCCAGCAGACCATCAGGGGCGCGGAATGAAGCCCAGCATTTT; CDR3 protein: CASRPSGARNEAQHF
clone size: NA; V gene: TRBV27; D gene: TRBD2; J gene: TRBJ2-5; CDR3 DNA: TGTGCCAGCAGTTCTCGGACTAGCGGGAGAGAGACCCAGTACTTC; CDR3 protein: CASSSRTSGRETQYF
clone size: NA; V gene: TRBV6-1; D gene: NA; J gene: TRBJ1-5; CDR3 DNA: TGTGCCAGCAGAAGCAATCAGCCCCAGCATTTT; CDR3 protein: CASRSNQPQHF